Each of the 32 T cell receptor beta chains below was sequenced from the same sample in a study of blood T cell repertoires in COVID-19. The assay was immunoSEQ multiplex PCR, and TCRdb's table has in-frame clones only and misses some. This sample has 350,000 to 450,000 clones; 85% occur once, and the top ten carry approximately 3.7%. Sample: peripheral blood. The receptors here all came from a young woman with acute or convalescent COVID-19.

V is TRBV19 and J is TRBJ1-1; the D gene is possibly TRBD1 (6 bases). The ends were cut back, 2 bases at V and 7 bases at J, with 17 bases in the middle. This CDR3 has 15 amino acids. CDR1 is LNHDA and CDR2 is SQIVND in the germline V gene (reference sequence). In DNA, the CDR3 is TGTGCCAGTAGTATAACAGGGATTTCCATGGTTGAAGCTTTCTTT. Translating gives CASSITGISMVEAFF.

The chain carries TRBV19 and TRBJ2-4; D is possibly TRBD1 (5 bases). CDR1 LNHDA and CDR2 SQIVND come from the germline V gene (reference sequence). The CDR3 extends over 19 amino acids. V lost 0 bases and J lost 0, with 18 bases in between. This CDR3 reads CASSIDASGRALAKNIQYF. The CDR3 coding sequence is TGTGCCAGTAGTATAGATGCCTCTGGCAGGGCCCTAGCCAAAAACATTCAGTACTTC. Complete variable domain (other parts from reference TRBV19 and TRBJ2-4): DGGITQSPKYLFRKEGQNVTLSCEQNLNHDAMYWYRQDPGQGLRLIYYSQIVNDFQKGDIAEGYSVSREKKESFPLTVTSAQKNPTAFYLCASSIDASGRALAKNIQYFGAGTRLSVL.

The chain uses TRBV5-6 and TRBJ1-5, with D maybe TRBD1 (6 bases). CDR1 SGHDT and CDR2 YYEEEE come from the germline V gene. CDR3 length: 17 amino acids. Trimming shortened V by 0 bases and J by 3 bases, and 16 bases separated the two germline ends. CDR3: CASSLGLQGFYNQPQHF. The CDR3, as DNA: TGTGCCAGCAGCTTGGGGTTACAGGGTTTTTACAATCAGCCCCAGCATTTT.

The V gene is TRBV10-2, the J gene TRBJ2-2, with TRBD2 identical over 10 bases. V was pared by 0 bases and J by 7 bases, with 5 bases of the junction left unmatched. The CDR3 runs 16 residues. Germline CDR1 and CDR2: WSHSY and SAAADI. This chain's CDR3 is CASSESLAGAYGELFF. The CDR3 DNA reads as TGCGCCAGCAGTGAGTCTCTAGCGGGAGCTTACGGGGAGCTGTTTTTT.

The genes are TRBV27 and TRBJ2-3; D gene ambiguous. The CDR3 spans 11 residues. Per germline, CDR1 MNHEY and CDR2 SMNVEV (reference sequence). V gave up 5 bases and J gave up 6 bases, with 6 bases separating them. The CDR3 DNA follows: TGTGCCAGCAGTCTGTATGATACGCAGTATTTT. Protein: CASSLYDTQYF.

CDR3 coding DNA: TGTGCCAGCAGTGACCCCCCCTTCACTGAAGCTTTCTTT. As protein: CASSDPPFTEAFF. V and J are TRBV6-4 and TRBJ1-1, with D uncertain. This CDR3 is 13 amino acids long. Deletions cut 2 bases from V and 4 bases from J, with 8 bases between. Germline CDR1 and CDR2: MRHNA and SNTAGT.

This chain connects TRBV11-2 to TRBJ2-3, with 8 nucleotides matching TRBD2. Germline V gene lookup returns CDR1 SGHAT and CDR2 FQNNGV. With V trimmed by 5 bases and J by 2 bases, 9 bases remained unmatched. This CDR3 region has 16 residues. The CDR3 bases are TGTGCCAGCAGCCCCTCAGCGGGGGCTTACACAGATACGCAGTATTTT. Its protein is CASSPSAGAYTDTQYF.

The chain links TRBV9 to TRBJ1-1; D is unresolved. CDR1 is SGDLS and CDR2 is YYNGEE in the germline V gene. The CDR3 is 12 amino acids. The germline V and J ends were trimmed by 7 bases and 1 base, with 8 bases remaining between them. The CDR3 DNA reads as TGTGCCAGCGGTCAGGCGAACACTGAAGCTTTCTTT. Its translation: CASGQANTEAFF.

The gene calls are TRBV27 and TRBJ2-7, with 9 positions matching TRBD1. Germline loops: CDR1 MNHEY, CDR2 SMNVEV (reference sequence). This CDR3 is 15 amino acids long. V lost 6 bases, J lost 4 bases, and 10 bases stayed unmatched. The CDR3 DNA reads TGTGCCAGCAGCTCCCGGGACAGGGCATTTTACGAGCAGTACTTC. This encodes CASSSRDRAFYEQYF.

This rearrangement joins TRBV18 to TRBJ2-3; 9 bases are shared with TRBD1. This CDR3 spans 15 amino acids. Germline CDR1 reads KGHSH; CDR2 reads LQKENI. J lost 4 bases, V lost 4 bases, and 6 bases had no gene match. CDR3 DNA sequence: TGTGCCAGCTCACTGGGACAGGGAGGGCCAGATACGCAGTATTTT. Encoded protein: CASSLGQGGPDTQYF.

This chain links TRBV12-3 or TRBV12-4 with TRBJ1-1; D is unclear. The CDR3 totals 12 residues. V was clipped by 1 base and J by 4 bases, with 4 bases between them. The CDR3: CASSLGATEAFF. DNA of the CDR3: TGTGCCAGCAGTTTAGGGGCCACTGAAGCTTTCTTT.

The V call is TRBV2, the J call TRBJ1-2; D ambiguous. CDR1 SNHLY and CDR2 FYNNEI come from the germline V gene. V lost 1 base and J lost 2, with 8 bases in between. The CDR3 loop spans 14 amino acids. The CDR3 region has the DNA TGTGCCAGCAGTGAAGTGCGCGGAAACTATGGCTACACCTTC. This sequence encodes CASSEVRGNYGYTF.

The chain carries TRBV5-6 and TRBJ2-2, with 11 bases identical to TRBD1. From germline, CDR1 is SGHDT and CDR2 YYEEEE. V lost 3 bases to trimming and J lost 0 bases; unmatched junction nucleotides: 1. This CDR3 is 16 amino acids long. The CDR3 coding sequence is TGTGCCAGCAGCTGGACAGGGGGCGCGAACACCGGGGAGCTGTTTTTT. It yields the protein CASSWTGGANTGELFF.

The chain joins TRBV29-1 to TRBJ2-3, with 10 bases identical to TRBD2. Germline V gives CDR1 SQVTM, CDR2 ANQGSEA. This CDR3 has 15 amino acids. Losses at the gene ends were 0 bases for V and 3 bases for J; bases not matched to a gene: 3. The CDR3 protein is CSVEDLGLATDTQYF. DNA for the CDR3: TGCAGCGTTGAAGATCTGGGACTAGCGACAGATACGCAGTATTTT.

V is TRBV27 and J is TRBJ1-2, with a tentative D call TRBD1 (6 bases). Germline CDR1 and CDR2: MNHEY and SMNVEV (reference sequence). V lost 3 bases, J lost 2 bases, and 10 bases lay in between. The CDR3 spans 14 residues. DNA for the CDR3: TGTGCCAGCAGTTTGGACAGAGCAAACTATGGCTACACCTTC. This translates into CASSLDRANYGYTF.

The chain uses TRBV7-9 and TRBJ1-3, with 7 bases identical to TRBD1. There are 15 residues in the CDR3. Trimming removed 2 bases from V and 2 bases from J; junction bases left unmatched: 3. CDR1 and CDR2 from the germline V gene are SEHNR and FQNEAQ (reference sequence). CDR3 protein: CASSLSQGTGNTIYF. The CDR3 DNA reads TGTGCCAGCAGCTTATCACAGGGGACTGGAAACACCATATATTTT.

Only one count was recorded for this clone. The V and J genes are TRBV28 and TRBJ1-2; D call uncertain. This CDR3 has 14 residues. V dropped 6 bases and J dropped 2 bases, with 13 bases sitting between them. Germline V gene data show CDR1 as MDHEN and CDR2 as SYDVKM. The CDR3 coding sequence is TGTGCCAGCAGCACACGACGGGTAAACTATGGCTACACCTTC. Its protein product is CASSTRRVNYGYTF.

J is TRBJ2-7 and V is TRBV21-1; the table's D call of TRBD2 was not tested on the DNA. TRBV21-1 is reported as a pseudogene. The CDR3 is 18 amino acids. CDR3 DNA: TGTGCCAGCAGCAAAGTTCTTCCGGGACTAGCGGGATACTACGAGCAGTACTTC. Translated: CASSKVLPGLAGYYEQYF.

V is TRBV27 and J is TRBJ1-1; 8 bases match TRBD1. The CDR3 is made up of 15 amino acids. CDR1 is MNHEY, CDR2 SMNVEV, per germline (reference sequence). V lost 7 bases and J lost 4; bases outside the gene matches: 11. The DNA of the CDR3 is TGTGCCAGCACCTCAAGACAGGGGAGGAGCACTGAAGCTTTCTTT. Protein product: CASTSRQGRSTEAFF.

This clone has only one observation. The CDR3, as DNA: TGTGCCAGCAGCTCCCCGGTCTTCTACAATGAGCAGTTCTTC. Its translation is CASSSPVFYNEQFF. The chain uses TRBV9 and TRBJ2-1; no clear D. The ends were cut back, 4 bases at V and 3 bases at J, with 11 bases in the middle. Germline V gene data show CDR1 as SGDLS and CDR2 as YYNGEE. This CDR3 comprises 14 residues. The full variable domain, with the rest looked up from reference TRBV9 and TRBJ2-1, is DSGVTQTPKHLITATGQRVTLRCSPRSGDLSVYWYQQSLDQGLQFLIQYYNGEERAKGNILERFSAQQFPDLHSELNLSSLELGDSALYFCASSSPVFYNEQFFGPGTRLTVL.

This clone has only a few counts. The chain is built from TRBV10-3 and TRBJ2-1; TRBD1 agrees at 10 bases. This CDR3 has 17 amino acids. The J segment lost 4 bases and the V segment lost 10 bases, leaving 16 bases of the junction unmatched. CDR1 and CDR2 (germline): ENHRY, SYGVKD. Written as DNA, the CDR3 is TGTGCCACCGGGACAGGGGTCGACTTCGGGGATTACAATGAGCAGTTCTTC. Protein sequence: CATGTGVDFGDYNEQFF.

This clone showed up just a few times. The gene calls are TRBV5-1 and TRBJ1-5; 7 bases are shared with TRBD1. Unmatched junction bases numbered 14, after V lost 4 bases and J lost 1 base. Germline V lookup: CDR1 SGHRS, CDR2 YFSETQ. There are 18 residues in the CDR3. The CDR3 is CASSNQGGESRSNQPQHF. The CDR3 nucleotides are TGCGCCAGCAGCAACCAGGGGGGAGAATCAAGAAGCAATCAGCCCCAGCATTTT.

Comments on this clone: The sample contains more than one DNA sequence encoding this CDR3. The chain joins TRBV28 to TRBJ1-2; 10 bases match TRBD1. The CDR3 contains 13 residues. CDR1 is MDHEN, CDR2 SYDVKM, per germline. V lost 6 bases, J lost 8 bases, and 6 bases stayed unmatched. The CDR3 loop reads CASSLGTGDGYTF. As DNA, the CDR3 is TGTGCCAGCAGCCTCGGGACAGGGGACGGCTACACCTTC.

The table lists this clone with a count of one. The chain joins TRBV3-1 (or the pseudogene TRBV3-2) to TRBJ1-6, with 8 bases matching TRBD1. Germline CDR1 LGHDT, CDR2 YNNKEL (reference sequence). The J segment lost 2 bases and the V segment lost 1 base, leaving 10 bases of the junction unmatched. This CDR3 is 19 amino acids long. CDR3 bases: TGTGCCAGCAGCCAAGGACCGACAGGGGCCGCAACCTATAATTCACCCCTCCACTTT. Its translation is CASSQGPTGAATYNSPLHF.

The CDR3 DNA reads as TGTGCCAGCAGTTCCCAAGGTGGATTTTCGGGGACTAATGAAAAACTGTTTTTT. Protein: CASSSQGGFSGTNEKLFF. The chain links TRBV28 to TRBJ1-4, with D unresolved. The V gene lost 4 bases and the J gene lost 2 bases, with 20 bases spanning the gap. The CDR3 runs to 18 residues. Germline V gives CDR1 MDHEN, CDR2 SYDVKM.

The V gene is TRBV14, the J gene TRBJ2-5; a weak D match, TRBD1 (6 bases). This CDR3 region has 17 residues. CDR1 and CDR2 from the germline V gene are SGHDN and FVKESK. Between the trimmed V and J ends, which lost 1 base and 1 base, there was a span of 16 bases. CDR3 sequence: CASSQGLDRALQETQYF. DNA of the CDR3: TGTGCCAGCAGCCAAGGACTGGACAGAGCCCTCCAAGAGACCCAGTACTTC.

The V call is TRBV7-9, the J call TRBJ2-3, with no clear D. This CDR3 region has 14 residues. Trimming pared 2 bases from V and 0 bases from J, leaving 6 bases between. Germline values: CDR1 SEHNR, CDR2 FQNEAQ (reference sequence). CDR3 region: CASSLRGSTDTQYF. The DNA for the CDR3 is TGTGCCAGCAGCTTACGAGGAAGCACAGATACGCAGTATTTT. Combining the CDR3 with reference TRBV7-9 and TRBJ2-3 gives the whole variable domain DTGVSQNPRHKITKRGQNVTFRCDPISEHNRLYWYRQTLGQGPEFLTYFQNEAQLEKSRLLSDRFSAERPKGSFSTLEIQRTEQGDSAMYLCASSLRGSTDTQYFGPGTRLTVL.

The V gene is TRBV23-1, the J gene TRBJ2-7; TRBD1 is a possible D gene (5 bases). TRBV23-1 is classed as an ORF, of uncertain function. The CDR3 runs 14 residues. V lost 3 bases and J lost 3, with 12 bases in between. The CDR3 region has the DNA TGCGCCAGCAGTCAGCCCAGGGATGGCTACGAGCAGTACTTC. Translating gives CASSQPRDGYEQYF.

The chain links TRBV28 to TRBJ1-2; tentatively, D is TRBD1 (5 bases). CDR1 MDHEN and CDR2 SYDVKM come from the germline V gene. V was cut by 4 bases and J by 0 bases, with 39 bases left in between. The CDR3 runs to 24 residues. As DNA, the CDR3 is TGTGCCAGCAGTTCTGAAGGAATCACAGGATTAAAAGACCTGACGCCATTTACTAACTATGGCTACACCTTC. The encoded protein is CASSSEGITGLKDLTPFTNYGYTF.

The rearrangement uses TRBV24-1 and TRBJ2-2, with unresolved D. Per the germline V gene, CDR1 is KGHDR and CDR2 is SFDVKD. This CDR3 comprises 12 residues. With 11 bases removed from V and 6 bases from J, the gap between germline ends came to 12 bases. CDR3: CAIQNYAGELFF. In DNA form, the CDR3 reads TGTGCCATCCAAAACTACGCCGGGGAGCTGTTTTTT.

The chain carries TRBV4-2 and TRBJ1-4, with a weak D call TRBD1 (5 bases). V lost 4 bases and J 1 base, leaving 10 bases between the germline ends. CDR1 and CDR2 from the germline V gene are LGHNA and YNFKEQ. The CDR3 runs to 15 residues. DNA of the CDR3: TGTGCCAGCAGCCCGCTCAGGGAAACTAATGAAAAACTGTTTTTT. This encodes CASSPLRETNEKLFF.

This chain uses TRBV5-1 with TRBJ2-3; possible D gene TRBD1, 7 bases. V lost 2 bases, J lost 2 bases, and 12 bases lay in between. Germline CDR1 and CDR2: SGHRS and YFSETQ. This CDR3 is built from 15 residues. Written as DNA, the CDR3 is TGCGCCAGCAGCTTCCAGGGGGGCCTCACAGATACGCAGTATTTT. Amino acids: CASSFQGGLTDTQYF.